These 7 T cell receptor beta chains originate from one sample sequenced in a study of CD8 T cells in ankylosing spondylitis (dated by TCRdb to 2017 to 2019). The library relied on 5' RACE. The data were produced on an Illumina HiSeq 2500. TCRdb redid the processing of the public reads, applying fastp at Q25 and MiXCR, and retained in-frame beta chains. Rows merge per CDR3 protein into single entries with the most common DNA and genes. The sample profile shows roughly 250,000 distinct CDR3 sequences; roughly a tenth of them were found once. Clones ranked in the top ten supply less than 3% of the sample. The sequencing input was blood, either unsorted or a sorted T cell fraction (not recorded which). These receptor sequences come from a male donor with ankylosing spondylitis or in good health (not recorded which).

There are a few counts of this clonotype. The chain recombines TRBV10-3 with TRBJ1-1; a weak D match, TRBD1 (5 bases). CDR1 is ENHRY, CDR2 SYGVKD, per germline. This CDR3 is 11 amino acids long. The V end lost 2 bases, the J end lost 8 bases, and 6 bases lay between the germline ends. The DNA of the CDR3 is TGTGCCATCAGTGAGCAGGGAGAAGCTTTCTTT. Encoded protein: CAISEQGEAFF.

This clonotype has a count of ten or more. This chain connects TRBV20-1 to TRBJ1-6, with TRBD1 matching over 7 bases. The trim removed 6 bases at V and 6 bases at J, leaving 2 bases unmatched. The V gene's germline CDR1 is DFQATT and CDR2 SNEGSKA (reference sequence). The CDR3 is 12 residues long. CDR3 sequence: CSAGQINSPLHF. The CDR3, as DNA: TGCAGTGCGGGACAGATTAATTCACCCCTCCACTTT.

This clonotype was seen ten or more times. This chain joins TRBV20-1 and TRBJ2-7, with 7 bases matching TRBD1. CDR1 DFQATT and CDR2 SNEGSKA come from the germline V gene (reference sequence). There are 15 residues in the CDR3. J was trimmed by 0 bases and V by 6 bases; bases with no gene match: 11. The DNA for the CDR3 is TGCAGTGCCCAGGGGTGGACAGGTCCCTCCTACGAGCAGTACTTC. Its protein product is CSAQGWTGPSYEQYF.

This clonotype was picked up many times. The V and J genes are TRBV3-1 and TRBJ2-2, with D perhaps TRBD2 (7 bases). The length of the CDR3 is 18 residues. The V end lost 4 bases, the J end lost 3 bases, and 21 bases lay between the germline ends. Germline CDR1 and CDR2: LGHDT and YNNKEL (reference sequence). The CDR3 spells CASSPGGQGRVYTGELFF. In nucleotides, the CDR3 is TGTGCCAGCAGCCCGGGTGGCCAGGGGAGGGTGTACACCGGGGAGCTGTTTTTT.

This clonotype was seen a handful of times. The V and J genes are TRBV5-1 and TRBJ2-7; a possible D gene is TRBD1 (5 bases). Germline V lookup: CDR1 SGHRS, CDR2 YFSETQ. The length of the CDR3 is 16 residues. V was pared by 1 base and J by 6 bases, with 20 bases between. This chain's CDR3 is CASSLLAGHDSGEQYF. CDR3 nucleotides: TGCGCCAGCAGCTTGTTGGCCGGACACGACTCGGGCGAGCAGTACTTC.

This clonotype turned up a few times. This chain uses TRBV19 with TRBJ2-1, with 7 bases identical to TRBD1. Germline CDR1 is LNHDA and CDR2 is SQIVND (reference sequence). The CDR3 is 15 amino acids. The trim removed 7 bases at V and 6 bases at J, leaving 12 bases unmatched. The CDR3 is CASTPTGVLGNEQFF. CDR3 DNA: TGTGCCAGTACCCCAACAGGGGTCCTCGGCAATGAGCAGTTCTTC.

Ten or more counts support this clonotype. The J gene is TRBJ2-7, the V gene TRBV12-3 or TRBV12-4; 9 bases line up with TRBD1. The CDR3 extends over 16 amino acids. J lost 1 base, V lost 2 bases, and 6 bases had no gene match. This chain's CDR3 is CASSLRGGQGSYEQYF. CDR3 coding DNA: TGTGCCAGCAGTTTAAGAGGCGGACAGGGGTCCTACGAGCAGTACTTC.